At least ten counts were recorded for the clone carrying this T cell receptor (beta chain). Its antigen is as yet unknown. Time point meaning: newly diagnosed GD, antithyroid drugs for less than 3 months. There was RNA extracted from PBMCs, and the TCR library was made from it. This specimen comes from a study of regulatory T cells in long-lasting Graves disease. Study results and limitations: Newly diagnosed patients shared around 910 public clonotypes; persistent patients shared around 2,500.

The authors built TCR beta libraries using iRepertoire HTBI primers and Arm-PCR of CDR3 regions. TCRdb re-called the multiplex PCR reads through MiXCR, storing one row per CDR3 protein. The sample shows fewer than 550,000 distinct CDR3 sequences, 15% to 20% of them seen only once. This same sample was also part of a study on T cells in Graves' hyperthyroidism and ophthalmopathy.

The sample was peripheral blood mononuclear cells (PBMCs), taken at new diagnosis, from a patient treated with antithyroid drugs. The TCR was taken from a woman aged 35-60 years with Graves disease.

In nucleotides, the CDR3 is TGTGCCTGGAGCCAGGAGGGACAGAACACTGAAGCTTTCTTT. This gives the protein CAWSQEGQNTEAFF. The genes are TRBV30 and TRBJ1-1, with D tentatively TRBD1 (6 bases). The CDR3 sequence is 14 residues long. Germline V gene data show CDR1 as GTSNPN and CDR2 as SVGIG (reference sequence). V was clipped by 3 bases and J by 1 base, with 12 bases between them.